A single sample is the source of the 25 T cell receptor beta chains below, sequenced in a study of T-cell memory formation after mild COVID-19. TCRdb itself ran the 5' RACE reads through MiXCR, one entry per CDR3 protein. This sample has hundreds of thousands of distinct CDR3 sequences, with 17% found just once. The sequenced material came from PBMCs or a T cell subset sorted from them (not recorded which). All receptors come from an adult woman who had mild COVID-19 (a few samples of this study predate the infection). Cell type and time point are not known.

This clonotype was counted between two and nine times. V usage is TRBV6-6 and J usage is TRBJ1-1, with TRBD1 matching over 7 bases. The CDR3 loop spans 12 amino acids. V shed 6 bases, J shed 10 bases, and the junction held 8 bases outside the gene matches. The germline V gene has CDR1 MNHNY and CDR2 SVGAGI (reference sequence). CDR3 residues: CASRLEGAPAFF. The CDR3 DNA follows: TGTGCCAGCAGACTAGAGGGGGCTCCAGCTTTCTTT.

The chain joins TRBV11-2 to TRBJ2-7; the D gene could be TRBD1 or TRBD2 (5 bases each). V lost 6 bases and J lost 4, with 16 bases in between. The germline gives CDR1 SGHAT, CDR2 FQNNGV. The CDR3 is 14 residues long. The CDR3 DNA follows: TGTGCCAGCAGGAACCCGGGGCTCCGATACGAGCAGTACTTC. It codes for CASRNPGLRYEQYF.

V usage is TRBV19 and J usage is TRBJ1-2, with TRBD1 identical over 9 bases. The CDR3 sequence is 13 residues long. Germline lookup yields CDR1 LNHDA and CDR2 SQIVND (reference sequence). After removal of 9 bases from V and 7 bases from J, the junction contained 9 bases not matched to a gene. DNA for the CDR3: TGTGCCAGCCAAGAACAGGGGGCGCTTGGCTACACCTTC. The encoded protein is CASQEQGALGYTF.

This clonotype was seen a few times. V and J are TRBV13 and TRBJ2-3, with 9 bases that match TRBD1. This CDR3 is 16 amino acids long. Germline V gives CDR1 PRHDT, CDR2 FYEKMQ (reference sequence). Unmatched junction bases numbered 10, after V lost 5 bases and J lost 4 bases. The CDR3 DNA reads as TGTGCCAGCAGCACCCGCCGGGACAGGGAGCCAGATACGCAGTATTTT. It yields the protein CASSTRRDREPDTQYF.

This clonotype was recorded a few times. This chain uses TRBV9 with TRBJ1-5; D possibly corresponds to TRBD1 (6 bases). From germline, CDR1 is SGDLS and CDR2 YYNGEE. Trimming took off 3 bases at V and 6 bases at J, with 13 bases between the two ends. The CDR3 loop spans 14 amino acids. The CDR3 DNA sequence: TGTGCCAGCAGCGCGTCGGGGGGGCTTCAGCCCCAGCATTTT. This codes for CASSASGGLQPQHF.

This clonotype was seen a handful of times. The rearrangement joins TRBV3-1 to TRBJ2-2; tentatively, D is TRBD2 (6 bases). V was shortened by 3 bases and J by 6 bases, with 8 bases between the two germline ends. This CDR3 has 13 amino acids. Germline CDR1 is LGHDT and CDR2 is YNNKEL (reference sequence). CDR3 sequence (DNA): TGTGCCAGCAGCCATAGCGGTTCCGGGGAGCTGTTTTTT. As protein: CASSHSGSGELFF.

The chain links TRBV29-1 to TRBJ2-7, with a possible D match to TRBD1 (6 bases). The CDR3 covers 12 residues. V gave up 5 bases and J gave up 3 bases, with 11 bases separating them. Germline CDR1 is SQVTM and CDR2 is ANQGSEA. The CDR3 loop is CSVQQGNYEQYF. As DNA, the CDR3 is TGCAGCGTTCAACAGGGCAACTACGAGCAGTACTTC.

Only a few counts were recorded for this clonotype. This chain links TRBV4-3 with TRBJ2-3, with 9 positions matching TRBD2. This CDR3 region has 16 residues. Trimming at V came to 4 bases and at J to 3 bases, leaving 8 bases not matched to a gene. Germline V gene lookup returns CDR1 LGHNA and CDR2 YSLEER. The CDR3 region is CASSREGLAFTDTQYF. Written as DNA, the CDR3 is TGCGCCAGCAGCCGGGAGGGACTAGCCTTTACAGATACGCAGTATTTT.

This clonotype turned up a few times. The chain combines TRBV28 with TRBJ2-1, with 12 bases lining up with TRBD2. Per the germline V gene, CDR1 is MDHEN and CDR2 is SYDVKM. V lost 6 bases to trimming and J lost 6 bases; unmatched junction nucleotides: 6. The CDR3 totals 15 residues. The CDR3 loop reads CASRPTSGSLNEQFF. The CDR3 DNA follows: TGTGCCAGCAGGCCGACTAGCGGGAGTCTCAATGAGCAGTTCTTC.

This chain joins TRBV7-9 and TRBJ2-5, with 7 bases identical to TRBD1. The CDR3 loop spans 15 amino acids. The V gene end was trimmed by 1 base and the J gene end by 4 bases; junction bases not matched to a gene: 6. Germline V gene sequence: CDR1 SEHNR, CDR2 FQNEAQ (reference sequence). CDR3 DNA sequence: TGTGCCAGCAGCTTAGTACAGGGGTTTGGAGAGACCCAGTACTTC. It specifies CASSLVQGFGETQYF. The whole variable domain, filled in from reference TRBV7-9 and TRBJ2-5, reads DTGVSQNPRHKITKRGQNVTFRCDPISEHNRLYWYRQTLGQGPEFLTYFQNEAQLEKSRLLSDRFSAERPKGSFSTLEIQRTEQGDSAMYLCASSLVQGFGETQYFGPGTRLLVL.

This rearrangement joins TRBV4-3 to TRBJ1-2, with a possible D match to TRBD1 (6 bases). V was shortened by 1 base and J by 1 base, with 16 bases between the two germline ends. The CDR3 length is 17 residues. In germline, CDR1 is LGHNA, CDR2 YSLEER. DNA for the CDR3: TGCGCCAGCAGCCAAGTGCCGAACAGGGCCTATAACTATGGCTACACCTTC. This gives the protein CASSQVPNRAYNYGYTF.

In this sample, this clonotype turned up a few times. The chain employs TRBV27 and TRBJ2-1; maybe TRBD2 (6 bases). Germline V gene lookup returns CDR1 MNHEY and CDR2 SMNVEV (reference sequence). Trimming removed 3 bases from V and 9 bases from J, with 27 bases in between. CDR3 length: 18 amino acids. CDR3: CASSFSLGVSSGSSEQFF. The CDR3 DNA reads TGTGCCAGCAGTTTCTCCCTGGGGGTGAGTAGCGGCAGTTCTGAGCAGTTCTTC.

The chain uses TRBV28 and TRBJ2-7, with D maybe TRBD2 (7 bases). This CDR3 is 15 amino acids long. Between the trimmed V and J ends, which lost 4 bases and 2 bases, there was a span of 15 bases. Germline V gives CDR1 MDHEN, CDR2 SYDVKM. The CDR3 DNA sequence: TGTGCCAGCAGTTCCACGGGGGGCATAACCTACGAGCAGTACTTC. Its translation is CASSSTGGITYEQYF.

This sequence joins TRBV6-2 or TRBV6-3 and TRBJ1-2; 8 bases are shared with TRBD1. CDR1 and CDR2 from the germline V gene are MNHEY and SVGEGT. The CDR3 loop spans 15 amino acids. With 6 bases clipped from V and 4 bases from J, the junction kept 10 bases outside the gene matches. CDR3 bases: TGTGCCAGCAGAGGAACCACAGGGGGTGGCTATGGCTACACCTTC. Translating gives CASRGTTGGGYGYTF.

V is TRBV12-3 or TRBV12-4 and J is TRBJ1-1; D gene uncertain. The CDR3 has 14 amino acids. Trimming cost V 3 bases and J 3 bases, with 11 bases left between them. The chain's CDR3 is CASSLSGLDTEAFF. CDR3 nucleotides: TGTGCCAGCAGTTTGTCCGGGTTGGACACTGAAGCTTTCTTT.

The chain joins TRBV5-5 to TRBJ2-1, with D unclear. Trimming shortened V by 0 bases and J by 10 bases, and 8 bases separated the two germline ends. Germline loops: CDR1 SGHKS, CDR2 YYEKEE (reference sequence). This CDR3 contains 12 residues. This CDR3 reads CASSLGTGEQFF. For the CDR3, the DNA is TGTGCCAGCAGCTTGGGTACTGGGGAGCAGTTCTTC. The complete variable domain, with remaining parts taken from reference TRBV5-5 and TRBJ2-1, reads DAGVTQSPTHLIKTRGQQVTLRCSPISGHKSVSWYQQVLGQGPQFIFQYYEKEERGRGNFPDRFSARQFPNYSSELNVNALLLGDSALYLCASSLGTGEQFFGPGTRLTVL.

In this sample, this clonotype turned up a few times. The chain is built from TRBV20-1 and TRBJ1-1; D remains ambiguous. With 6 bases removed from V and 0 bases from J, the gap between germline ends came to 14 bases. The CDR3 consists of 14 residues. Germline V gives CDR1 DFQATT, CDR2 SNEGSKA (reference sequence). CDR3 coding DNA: TGCAGTGCCGCGCCCCGGTTGGTGAACACTGAAGCTTTCTTT. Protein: CSAAPRLVNTEAFF.

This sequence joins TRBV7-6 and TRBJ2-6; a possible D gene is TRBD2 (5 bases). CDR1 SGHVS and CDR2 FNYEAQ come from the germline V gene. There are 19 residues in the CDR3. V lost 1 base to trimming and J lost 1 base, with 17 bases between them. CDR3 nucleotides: TGTGCCAGCAGCTTAGGGCAACGGGGTCCCTTTTCTGGGGCCAACGTCCTGACTTTC. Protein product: CASSLGQRGPFSGANVLTF.

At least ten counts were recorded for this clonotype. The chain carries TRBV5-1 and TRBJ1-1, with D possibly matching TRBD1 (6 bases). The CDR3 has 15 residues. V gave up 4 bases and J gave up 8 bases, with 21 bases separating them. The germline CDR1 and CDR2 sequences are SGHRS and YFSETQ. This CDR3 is CASSPDRRGSQEAFF. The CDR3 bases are TGCGCCAGCAGCCCTGACAGGAGGGGGTCCCAAGAAGCTTTCTTT. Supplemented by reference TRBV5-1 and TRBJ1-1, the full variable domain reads KAGVTQTPRYLIKTRGQQVTLSCSPISGHRSVSWYQQTPGQGLQFLFEYFSETQRNKGNFPGRFSGRQFSNSRSEMNVSTLELGDSALYLCASSPDRRGSQEAFFGQGTRLTVV.

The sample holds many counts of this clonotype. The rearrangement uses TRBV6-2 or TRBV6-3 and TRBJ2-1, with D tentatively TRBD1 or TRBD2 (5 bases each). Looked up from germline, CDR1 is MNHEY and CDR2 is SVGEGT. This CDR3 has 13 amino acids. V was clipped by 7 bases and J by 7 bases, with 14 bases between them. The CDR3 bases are TGTGCCAGCAAGGGGCTAGCCAAGAATGAGCAGTTCTTC. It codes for CASKGLAKNEQFF.

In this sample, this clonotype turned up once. CDR3 nucleotides: TGTGCCAGCAGCTTGGGGAGCGGAAACCAAGAGACCCAGTACTTC. It translates to CASSLGSGNQETQYF. The chain joins TRBV7-6 to TRBJ2-5; weak D call: TRBD2 (5 bases). Trimming took off 3 bases at V and 0 bases at J, with 11 bases between the two ends. The CDR3 totals 15 residues. Looked up from germline, CDR1 is SGHVS and CDR2 is FNYEAQ.

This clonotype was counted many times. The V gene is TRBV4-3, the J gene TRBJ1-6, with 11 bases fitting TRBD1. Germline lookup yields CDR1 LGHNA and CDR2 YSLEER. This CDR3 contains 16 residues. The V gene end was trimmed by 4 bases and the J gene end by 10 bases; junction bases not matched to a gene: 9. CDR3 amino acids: CASSPTSGTGGSPLHF. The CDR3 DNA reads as TGCGCCAGCAGCCCCACGTCCGGGACAGGGGGATCACCCCTCCACTTT.

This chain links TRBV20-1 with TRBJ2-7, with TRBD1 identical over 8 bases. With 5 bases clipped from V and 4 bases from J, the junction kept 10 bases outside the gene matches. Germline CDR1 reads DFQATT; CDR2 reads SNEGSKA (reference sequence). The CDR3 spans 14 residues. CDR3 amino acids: CSAGGRQGRYEQYF. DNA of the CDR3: TGCAGTGCTGGGGGGAGACAGGGGAGGTACGAGCAGTACTTC.

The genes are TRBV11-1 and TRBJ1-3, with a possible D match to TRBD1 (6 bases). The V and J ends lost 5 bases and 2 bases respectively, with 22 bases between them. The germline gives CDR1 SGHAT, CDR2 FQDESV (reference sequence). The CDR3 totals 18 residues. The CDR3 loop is CASSPRTELRGAGNTIYF. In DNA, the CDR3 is TGTGCCAGCAGCCCACGGACCGAACTCAGGGGAGCTGGAAACACCATATATTTT.

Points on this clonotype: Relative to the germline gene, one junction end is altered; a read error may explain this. Here the CDR3 reads CASSLPGLAGLKLF. CDR3 DNA sequence: TGTGCCAGCAGCTTACCGGGACTAGCGGGATTAAAGCTCTTC. The chain combines TRBV7-9 with TRBJ2-1; 13 bases line up with TRBD2. The CDR3 covers 14 residues. The germline CDR1 and CDR2 sequences are SEHNR and FQNEAQ (reference sequence).